One and the same sample provided the 26 T cell receptor beta chains below, sequenced in a study of T cells in localized non-small cell lung cancer. Sequenced by immunoSEQ multiplex PCR; TCRdb stores in-frame clones only, minus some. The data contain 1,500 to 2,000 clones, less than 40% of them singletons. The starting material was normal lung tissue next to the tumor, obtained before any cancer treatment. These receptors were taken from a female donor of 60 years or more with stage II squamous cell lung carcinoma.

The chain is built from TRBV6-8 and TRBJ2-7; either TRBD1 or TRBD2 may fit D (6 bases each). From germline, CDR1 is MNHGY and CDR2 SAAAGT. The CDR3 spans 16 residues. The V end was cut by 1 base, the J end by 5 bases, with 18 bases between. The CDR3 loop reads CASSYWSGAIKNEQYF. The CDR3 bases are TGTGCCAGCAGTTACTGGTCGGGGGCGATTAAAAACGAGCAGTACTTC.

Judged by abundance, this clone is medium-sized. CDR3: CASSSGGAGETQYF. The CDR3 coding sequence is TGTGCCAGCAGTTCAGGGGGGGCCGGAGAGACCCAGTACTTC. J is TRBJ2-5 and V is TRBV11-3, with D perhaps matching TRBD1 or TRBD2 (7 bases each). Trimming stripped 6 bases from V and 4 bases from J, with 15 bases between. This CDR3 is built from 14 residues. The V gene's germline CDR1 is SGHNT and CDR2 YENEEA.

By proportion, this clone is medium-sized. The rearrangement links TRBV11-3 to TRBJ2-3, with D perhaps assigned TRBD1 or TRBD2 (5 bases each). The CDR3 runs 14 residues. V shed 5 bases and J shed 5 bases, with 14 bases lying between them. Germline loops: CDR1 SGHNT, CDR2 YENEEA. The CDR3 sequence: CASSGGPHEDTQYF. CDR3 nucleotide sequence: TGTGCCAGCAGCGGGGGACCGCACGAAGATACGCAGTATTTT.

This clone was detected once. The V call is TRBV14, the J call TRBJ1-2, with D uncertain. Germline values: CDR1 SGHDN, CDR2 FVKESK. Trimming shortened V by 2 bases and J by 5 bases, and 12 bases separated the two germline ends. CDR3 size: 14 residues. In DNA form, the CDR3 reads TGTGCCAGCAGCCAAAATTCCGGAGCTTATGGCTACACCTTC. This encodes CASSQNSGAYGYTF.

CDR3 nucleotides: TGCGCCAGCAGCCAAGAGCGGGGTGCAACTAATGAAAAACTGTTTTTT. Amino acids: CASSQERGATNEKLFF. V gene TRBV4-1 combines with J gene TRBJ1-4; no clear D gene. The CDR3 spans 16 residues. Germline V gene data show CDR1 as MGHRA and CDR2 as YSYEKL. Between the trimmed V and J ends, which lost 0 bases and 0 bases, there was a span of 8 bases.

The V gene is TRBV18, the J gene TRBJ2-2; D is possibly TRBD1 (5 bases). Germline V CDR1 and CDR2: KGHSH, LQKENI. The CDR3 is made up of 13 amino acids. Deletions cut 6 bases from V and 6 bases from J, with 11 bases between. CDR3 bases: TGTGCCAGCTCCCGCACAGGCCCCGGGGAGCTGTTTTTT. Amino acid sequence: CASSRTGPGELFF.

The chain employs TRBV11-3 and TRBJ1-6; D perhaps matches TRBD1 (5 bases). The CDR3 spans 16 residues. Germline V CDR1 and CDR2: SGHNT, YENEEA. The germline V and J ends were trimmed by 3 bases and 1 base, with 10 bases remaining between them. The CDR3 region has the DNA TGTGCCAGCAGCTTGATGCGGGGGTCCTATAATTCACCCCTCCACTTT. As protein: CASSLMRGSYNSPLHF. Full variable domain (outside the CDR3, taken from reference TRBV11-3 and TRBJ1-6): EAGVVQSPRYKIIEKKQPVAFWCNPISGHNTLYWYLQNLGQGPELLIRYENEEAVDDSQLPKDRFSAERLKGVDSTLKIQPAELGDSAVYLCASSLMRGSYNSPLHFGNGTRLTVT.

The chain carries TRBV19 and TRBJ1-2; tentatively, D is TRBD1 (6 bases). Trimming took 6 bases from V and 0 from J, leaving 8 bases between them. Germline values: CDR1 LNHDA, CDR2 SQIVND (reference sequence). This CDR3 region has 13 residues. The CDR3 region has the DNA TGTGCCAGTAGGACAGGTCCTAACTATGGCTACACCTTC. Amino acids: CASRTGPNYGYTF. Full variable domain (rest looked up from reference TRBV19 and TRBJ1-2): DGGITQSPKYLFRKEGQNVTLSCEQNLNHDAMYWYRQDPGQGLRLIYYSQIVNDFQKGDIAEGYSVSREKKESFPLTVTSAQKNPTAFYLCASRTGPNYGYTFGSGTRLTVV.

This clone is medium-sized by share. The chain uses TRBV6-8 and TRBJ1-2; a weak D match, TRBD1 (5 bases). Germline V lookup: CDR1 MNHGY, CDR2 SAAAGT. Trimming removed 7 bases at V and 1 base at J, with 16 bases between. The CDR3 is 15 amino acids. In nucleotides, the CDR3 is TGTGCCAGCACAATGTCTTGGGGCAGTAACTATGGCTACACCTTC. It is translated as CASTMSWGSNYGYTF.

The chain links TRBV30 to TRBJ1-4, with 12 bases that match TRBD1. CDR1 and CDR2 from the germline V gene are GTSNPN and SVGIG (reference sequence). There are 20 residues in the CDR3. With V trimmed by 0 bases and J by 0 bases, 11 bases remained unmatched. DNA of the CDR3: TGTGCCTGGAGTGTAGGGACAGGGGGCTGGTCCCCTTCAACTAATGAAAAACTGTTTTTT. It translates to CAWSVGTGGWSPSTNEKLFF.

This clone turned up a few times. The J gene is TRBJ1-5, the V gene TRBV6-8, with 8 bases matching TRBD1. The CDR3 is made up of 18 amino acids. V lost 0 bases to trimming and J lost 5 bases; unmatched junction nucleotides: 12. CDR1 MNHGY and CDR2 SAAAGT come from the germline V gene. CDR3 bases: TGTGCCAGCAGTTACTCCCACCAGAGGACAGGGCTTTATCAGCCCCAGCATTTT. Amino acids: CASSYSHQRTGLYQPQHF.

This chain links TRBV6-7 with TRBJ1-6; D is unresolved. TRBV6-7 is placed among ORFs of uncertain function. The CDR3 spans 15 residues. The V and J ends lost 5 bases and 13 bases respectively, with 21 bases between them. CDR3 protein: CASSEATARGRPLHF. In nucleotides, the CDR3 is TGTGCCAGCAGTGAAGCGACGGCACGGGGTCGGCCCCTCCACTTT.

V usage is TRBV6-8 and J usage is TRBJ1-1; no firm D call. Germline CDR1 and CDR2: MNHGY and SAAAGT. The V end lost 0 bases, the J end lost 2 bases, and 10 bases lay between the germline ends. This CDR3 region has 15 residues. CDR3 nucleotides: TGTGCCAGCAGTTACTCTTCGGGCATAAACACTGAAGCTTTCTTT. It codes for CASSYSSGINTEAFF.

A few counts support this clone. In nucleotides, the CDR3 is TGTGCCAGCAGCCCTCGGACTAGCGGGGGGGCGGAGAGTACAGATACGCAGTATTTT. The encoded protein is CASSPRTSGGAESTDTQYF. The J gene is TRBJ2-3, the V gene TRBV9, with TRBD2 matching over 15 bases. The germline V gene encodes CDR1 SGDLS and CDR2 YYNGEE. The CDR3 is 19 amino acids. The trim removed 4 bases at V and 3 bases at J, leaving 12 bases unmatched.

V usage is TRBV5-1 and J usage is TRBJ2-5, with 9 nucleotides matching TRBD1. The length of the CDR3 is 16 residues. Unmatched junction bases numbered 7, after V lost 2 bases and J lost 2 bases. Germline V lookup: CDR1 SGHRS, CDR2 YFSETQ. In DNA form, the CDR3 reads TGCGCCAGCAGCTTCATGCCACAGGGGGCTCAAGAGACCCAGTACTTC. It specifies CASSFMPQGAQETQYF.

By its share, this clone is large (0.1 to 1%). This chain connects TRBV9 to TRBJ1-5; D is perhaps TRBD1 (6 bases). The CDR3 sequence is 12 residues long. V lost 5 bases, J lost 6 bases, and 9 bases lay in between. Germline CDR1 SGDLS, CDR2 YYNGEE. CDR3 region: CASSAGAQPQHF. For the CDR3, the DNA is TGTGCCAGCAGTGCAGGGGCTCAGCCCCAGCATTTT. Full variable domain (outside the CDR3, taken from reference TRBV9 and TRBJ1-5): DSGVTQTPKHLITATGQRVTLRCSPRSGDLSVYWYQQSLDQGLQFLIQYYNGEERAKGNILERFSAQQFPDLHSELNLSSLELGDSALYFCASSAGAQPQHFGDGTRLSIL.

This clone was counted between two and nine times. The chain combines TRBV18 with TRBJ1-4, with D possibly matching TRBD1 (5 bases). The CDR3 contains 15 residues. Germline-derived CDR1 and CDR2 are KGHSH and LQKENI. Trimming cost V 1 base and J 4 bases, with 10 bases left between them. For the CDR3, the DNA is TGTGCCAGCTCACCACAAACGGGGCTTAATGAAAAACTGTTTTTT. Translated, it gives CASSPQTGLNEKLFF.

This clone is medium-sized (0.01 to 0.1%) within its sample. This chain uses TRBV11-3 with TRBJ2-2; 10 bases align to TRBD2. CDR3 length equals 18 residues. The germline gives CDR1 SGHNT, CDR2 YENEEA. With V trimmed by 2 bases and J by 2 bases, 8 bases remained unmatched. CDR3 residues: CASSLLASGGPNTGELFF. In DNA form, the CDR3 reads TGTGCCAGCAGCTTACTGGCTAGCGGGGGCCCTAACACCGGGGAGCTGTTTTTT. Full variable domain (remainder filled in from reference TRBV11-3 and TRBJ2-2): EAGVVQSPRYKIIEKKQPVAFWCNPISGHNTLYWYLQNLGQGPELLIRYENEEAVDDSQLPKDRFSAERLKGVDSTLKIQPAELGDSAVYLCASSLLASGGPNTGELFFGEGSRLTVL.

By proportion, this clone is large. J is TRBJ1-4 and V is TRBV6-8; 9 bases line up with TRBD1. Germline CDR1 MNHGY, CDR2 SAAAGT. There are 14 residues in the CDR3. V shed 8 bases, J shed 8 bases, and the junction held 9 bases outside the gene matches. The DNA for the CDR3 is TGTGCCAGCGTTGGACAGGGGCTTGGGGAAAAACTGTTTTTT. It specifies CASVGQGLGEKLFF.

This clone was seen only a few times. The chain joins TRBV30 to TRBJ1-1; TRBD1 is a possible D gene (6 bases). V lost 2 bases and J lost 4, with 17 bases in between. This CDR3 is 15 amino acids long. Germline V CDR1 and CDR2: GTSNPN, SVGIG (reference sequence). The CDR3 DNA sequence: TGTGCCTGGAGTAACCCAGGGGATGGCGGCACTGAAGCTTTCTTT. Translation gives CAWSNPGDGGTEAFF. The full variable domain, in which reference TRBV30 and TRBJ1-1 provide the parts outside the CDR3, is SQTIHQWPATLVQPVGSPLSLECTVEGTSNPNLYWYRQAAGRGLQLLFYSVGIGQISSEVPQNLSASRPQDRQFILSSKKLLLSDSGFYLCAWSNPGDGGTEAFFGQGTRLTVV.

This clone was counted a few times. This chain uses TRBV6-8 with TRBJ2-7; a weak D match, TRBD1 (5 bases). CDR1 and CDR2 (germline): MNHGY, SAAAGT. V lost 0 bases to trimming and J lost 0 bases, with 6 bases between them. The CDR3 has 14 amino acids. This CDR3 reads CASSYSTDSYEQYF. The CDR3 DNA reads as TGTGCCAGCAGTTACTCGACAGACTCCTACGAGCAGTACTTC.

The rearrangement links TRBV11-3 to TRBJ2-4; D uncertain. V lost 3 bases to trimming and J lost 8 bases, with 26 bases between them. CDR3 size: 18 residues. Germline V CDR1 and CDR2: SGHNT, YENEEA. This chain's CDR3 is CASSLGETRRARSDIQYF. CDR3 nucleotide sequence: TGTGCCAGCAGCTTGGGTGAAACGAGACGCGCCCGGAGTGACATTCAGTACTTC.

The chain links TRBV6-8 to TRBJ1-3; D uncertain. The CDR3 contains 13 residues. Trimming removed 5 bases from V and 7 bases from J, with 12 bases in between. Germline lookup yields CDR1 MNHGY and CDR2 SAAAGT. The DNA of the CDR3 is TGTGCCAGCAGTGGACGCCTGTTGAACACCATATATTTT. Amino acid sequence: CASSGRLLNTIYF.

This clone is medium-sized within its sample. V is TRBV11-3 and J is TRBJ1-2, with 8 bases aligning to TRBD1. Germline CDR1 SGHNT, CDR2 YENEEA. The CDR3 has 14 amino acids. V trimming: 3 bases; J trimming: 3 bases; junction bases outside the gene matches: 3. CDR3 sequence: CASSFTGGDYGYTF. The DNA for the CDR3 is TGTGCCAGCAGCTTTACAGGGGGAGACTATGGCTACACCTTC. The complete variable domain, with remaining parts taken from reference TRBV11-3 and TRBJ1-2, reads EAGVVQSPRYKIIEKKQPVAFWCNPISGHNTLYWYLQNLGQGPELLIRYENEEAVDDSQLPKDRFSAERLKGVDSTLKIQPAELGDSAVYLCASSFTGGDYGYTFGSGTRLTVV.

J is TRBJ1-5 and V is TRBV19, with 8 bases fitting TRBD1. Losses at the gene ends were 5 bases for V and 1 base for J; bases not matched to a gene: 7. In germline, CDR1 is LNHDA, CDR2 SQIVND (reference sequence). The CDR3 runs to 16 residues. CDR3 nucleotide sequence: TGTGCCAGTAGTCACCCGGACAGGGCCAGCAATCAGCCCCAGCATTTT. Encoded protein: CASSHPDRASNQPQHF.

The gene calls are TRBV5-1 and TRBJ1-2; 8 bases match TRBD1. V was clipped by 3 bases and J by 4 bases; unmatched bases: 8. The length of the CDR3 is 15 residues. Germline values: CDR1 SGHRS, CDR2 YFSETQ. In DNA form, the CDR3 reads TGCGCCAGCAGCTCCCAAGGACAGGGTGTCTATGGCTACACCTTC. Translated, it gives CASSSQGQGVYGYTF.